Listed below are T cell receptor beta chains from one sample, sequenced in a study of beta chain features in type 1 diabetes. Profiling relied on immunoSEQ multiplex PCR, and the TCRdb table lists in-frame clones only, not all of them. The repertoire holds 300,000 to 350,000 clones, with less than 20% as singletons. The sequenced sample consisted of naive CD4+ T cells from blood. The receptors here all came from a woman under 30 in good health. The CDR3 runs from the conserved cysteine through the conserved F or W. A D gene is named only where the DNA matches it firmly. Clone size is shown for a subset of rows, as once, few, many or a class of expanded clone.

v_call: TRBV2
clone_size: .
d_call: .
j_call: TRBJ2-1
cdr3_aa: CASSLAPSYNEQFF
cdr3_nt: TGTGCCAGCTCTCTAGCGCCCTCCTACAATGAGCAGTTCTTC

v_call: TRBV5-1
clone_size: .
d_call: .
j_call: TRBJ2-1
cdr3_aa: CASSFQGYNEQFF
cdr3_nt: TGCGCCAGCAGCTTTCAGGGGTACAATGAGCAGTTCTTC

v_call: TRBV4-2
clone_size: .
d_call: TRBD2
j_call: TRBJ2-3
cdr3_aa: CASSQGLAGVRMNTQYF
cdr3_nt: TGTGCCAGCAGCCAAGGGCTAGCGGGTGTCCGCATGAATACGCAGTATTTT

v_call: TRBV5-1
clone_size: few
d_call: TRBD1
j_call: TRBJ2-1
cdr3_aa: CASSLKDRGYEQFF
cdr3_nt: TGCGCCAGCAGCCTAAAGGACAGGGGATATGAGCAGTTCTTC

v_call: TRBV29-1
clone_size: .
d_call: .
j_call: TRBJ1-1
cdr3_aa: CSVEASNTEAFF
cdr3_nt: TGCAGCGTTGAAGCTTCGAACACTGAAGCTTTCTTT

v_call: TRBV20-1
clone_size: few
d_call: .
j_call: TRBJ1-2
cdr3_aa: CSASLVGYTF
cdr3_nt: TGCAGTGCTAGCCTCGTCGGCTACACCTTC

v_call: TRBV9
clone_size: .
d_call: .
j_call: TRBJ2-1
cdr3_aa: CASSPGPGEQFF
cdr3_nt: TGTGCCAGCAGCCCGGGTCCCGGCGAGCAGTTCTTC

v_call: TRBV5-1
clone_size: few
d_call: .
j_call: TRBJ1-5
cdr3_aa: CASSGGWNQPQHF
cdr3_nt: TGCGCCAGCAGCGGGGGGTGGAATCAGCCCCAGCATTTT

v_call: TRBV7-2
clone_size: .
d_call: TRBD2
j_call: TRBJ2-2
cdr3_aa: CASSFDSGDTGELFF
cdr3_nt: TGTGCCAGCAGCTTTGATAGCGGGGACACCGGGGAGCTGTTTTTT

v_call: TRBV28
clone_size: .
d_call: TRBD1
j_call: TRBJ1-2
cdr3_aa: CASRTGPAGYYGYTF
cdr3_nt: TGTGCCAGCAGGACAGGGCCGGCCGGATATTATGGCTACACCTTC

v_call: TRBV4-1
clone_size: .
d_call: TRBD1
j_call: TRBJ1-6
cdr3_aa: CASSQENRGSPLHF
cdr3_nt: TGCGCCAGCAGCCAAGAGAACAGGGGTTCACCCCTCCACTTT

v_call: TRBV4-2
clone_size: .
d_call: .
j_call: TRBJ2-1
cdr3_aa: CASSQGLGSPNEQFF
cdr3_nt: TGTGCCAGCAGCCAAGGTCTAGGCAGTCCTAATGAGCAGTTCTTC

v_call: TRBV4-2
clone_size: .
d_call: .
j_call: TRBJ2-3
cdr3_aa: CASSPNRDTQYF
cdr3_nt: TGTGCCAGCAGCCCCAACAGGGATACGCAGTATTTT

v_call: TRBV9
clone_size: few
d_call: TRBD2
j_call: TRBJ2-1
cdr3_aa: CASSFLAGGTYNEQFF
cdr3_nt: TGTGCCAGCAGCTTTCTAGCGGGGGGGACTTACAATGAGCAGTTCTTC

v_call: TRBV7-8
clone_size: few
d_call: .
j_call: TRBJ2-1
cdr3_aa: CASSLRLSYNEQFF
cdr3_nt: TGTGCCAGCAGCTTGAGGCTTTCCTACAATGAGCAGTTCTTC

v_call: TRBV7-2
clone_size: .
d_call: TRBD1
j_call: TRBJ1-6
cdr3_aa: CASSLIGVGQGVNSPLHF
cdr3_nt: TGTGCCAGCAGCTTAATCGGCGTTGGGCAGGGGGTAAATTCACCCCTCCACTTT

v_call: TRBV4-3
clone_size: many
d_call: .
j_call: TRBJ1-6
cdr3_aa: CASSQEVGSPLHF
cdr3_nt: TGCGCCAGCAGCCAAGAGGTGGGCTCACCCCTCCACTTT

v_call: TRBV10-1
clone_size: few
d_call: .
j_call: TRBJ2-5
cdr3_aa: CASSEEARRETQYF
cdr3_nt: TGCGCCAGCAGTGAAGAGGCCCGGAGAGAGACCCAGTACTTC